One and the same sample provided the 20 T cell receptor beta chains below, sequenced in a study of shared clonotypes between healthy human individuals. This table comes from immunoSEQ multiplex PCR, and its TCRdb copy is limited to in-frame clones, with some not included. The sample shows 2 million to 2.5 million clones, approximately 95% of them seen only once. Sequences were obtained from naive CD4+ T cells from PBMCs. As for subset: CD45RA+ positively selected. Receptors were obtained from a young man in good health. Some clones in this sample may be carry-over from other donors' samples.

This clone was seen a single time. In the same sample, other DNA sequences code for this CDR3. The chain couples TRBV5-1 to TRBJ2-7; 12 bases align to TRBD2. The CDR3 is made up of 15 amino acids. The trim removed 4 bases at V and 6 bases at J, leaving 8 bases unmatched. Germline assignment: CDR1 SGHRS and CDR2 YFSETQ. The CDR3 DNA reads as TGCGCCAGCAGCCTTGGTCTAGCGGGAGGGCGCGAGCAGTACTTC. Amino acids: CASSLGLAGGREQYF.

The chain has TRBV27 and TRBJ1-2; weak D call: TRBD1 (6 bases). CDR1 MNHEY and CDR2 SMNVEV come from the germline V gene (reference sequence). Trimming stripped 5 bases from V and 8 bases from J, with 18 bases between. CDR3 length: 14 residues. The CDR3 region is CASSVLQGSGGYTF. In nucleotides, the CDR3 is TGTGCCAGCAGTGTACTACAGGGCTCGGGGGGCTACACCTTC.

The V gene is TRBV6-6, the J gene TRBJ1-3; D gene ambiguous. Trimming stripped 4 bases from V and 9 bases from J, with 16 bases between. The length of the CDR3 is 14 residues. Germline V gives CDR1 MNHNY, CDR2 SVGAGI (reference sequence). The CDR3 here is CASSLDWVLGTIYF. The CDR3 DNA follows: TGTGCCAGCAGTTTGGACTGGGTGTTGGGCACCATATATTTT.

V and J are TRBV28 and TRBJ1-4; TRBD1 matches 8 bases. CDR3 size: 14 residues. Losses at the gene ends were 5 bases for V and 7 bases for J; bases not matched to a gene: 6. CDR1 and CDR2 from the germline V gene are MDHEN and SYDVKM. CDR3 bases: TGTGCCAGCAGTCTGGACAGGGATCGTGAAAAACTGTTTTTT. Protein: CASSLDRDREKLFF.

The chain combines TRBV7-9 with TRBJ2-7; 8 nucleotides match TRBD2. This CDR3 has 18 amino acids. Per the germline V gene, CDR1 is SEHNR and CDR2 is FQNEAQ (reference sequence). J lost 0 bases, V lost 4 bases, and 14 bases had no gene match. The chain's CDR3 is CASSSPRTGTRVSYEQYF. CDR3 in DNA: TGTGCCAGCAGCTCCCCCCGTACCGGGACTAGGGTCTCCTACGAGCAGTACTTC.

The genes are TRBV21-1 and TRBJ2-7. TRBV21-1 is annotated as a pseudogene. CDR3 length equals 15 residues. The CDR3 region is CASSKVGGYHYEQYF. CDR3 nucleotide sequence: TGTGCCAGCAGCAAAGTGGGGGGCTACCACTACGAGCAGTACTTC.

The chain combines TRBV5-4 with TRBJ2-2; 14 nucleotides line up with TRBD2. Germline loops: CDR1 SGHNT, CDR2 YYREEE (reference sequence). This CDR3 has 20 residues. Trimming removed 4 bases from V and 4 bases from J; junction bases left unmatched: 15. The CDR3 sequence: CASSTQMTSGRVVGTGELFF. The CDR3 nucleotides read TGTGCCAGCAGCACACAAATGACTAGCGGGAGGGTAGTAGGCACCGGGGAGCTGTTTTTT.

The V and J genes are TRBV4-1 and TRBJ2-3; perhaps D is TRBD1 or TRBD2 (6 bases each). The germline gives CDR1 MGHRA, CDR2 YSYEKL. Trimming left V 3 bases short and J 4 bases short, with 14 bases between. This CDR3 has 15 amino acids. CDR3 protein: CASSQGGGMSDTQYF. In nucleotides, the CDR3 is TGCGCCAGCAGCCAGGGGGGCGGGATGTCAGATACGCAGTATTTT.

The chain uses TRBV6-5 and TRBJ1-2, with unresolved D. This CDR3 contains 15 residues. CDR1 is MNHEY, CDR2 SVGAGI, per germline. Deletions cut 2 bases from V and 1 base from J, with 11 bases between. As DNA, the CDR3 is TGTGCCAGCAGTTACGACTGGGCGAGTAACTATGGCTACACCTTC. Translating gives CASSYDWASNYGYTF.

The V and J genes are TRBV12-2 and TRBJ1-5; TRBD1 is taken as the D call from the table, unchecked against the DNA. TRBV12-2 is termed a pseudogene. This CDR3 spans 13 amino acids. CDR3 residues: CASRPDSYQPQHF. The CDR3 region has the DNA TGTGCAAGTCGGCCCGACAGTTATCAGCCCCAGCATTTT.

The chain is built from TRBV4-1 and TRBJ2-5; a weak D match, TRBD1 (5 bases). Judging by the DNA end, TRBJ2-7 fits better; the J call may be wrong. CDR1 and CDR2 (germline): MGHRA, YSYEKL. The CDR3 covers 13 residues. CDR3 coding DNA: TGCGCCAGCAGCCAATCCAGGGTCAGCGAGCAGTACTTC. As protein: CASSQSRVSEQYF.

This clone turned up a few times. The chain uses TRBV7-9 and TRBJ1-1; possible D gene TRBD1, 5 bases. The CDR3 totals 14 residues. Germline lookup yields CDR1 SEHNR and CDR2 FQNEAQ (reference sequence). Trimming removed 7 bases from V and 1 base from J, with 13 bases in between. The chain's CDR3 is CASTDIARNTEAFF. CDR3 DNA: TGTGCCAGCACGGACATCGCAAGGAACACTGAAGCTTTCTTT.

The rearrangement uses TRBV6-1 and TRBJ1-4; no firm D call. V was pared by 2 bases and J by 0 bases, with 13 bases between. Germline lookup yields CDR1 MNHNS and CDR2 SASEGT. This CDR3 region has 17 residues. This CDR3 reads CASSERFGSPTNEKLFF. The CDR3 DNA sequence: TGTGCCAGCAGTGAACGGTTCGGCAGCCCAACTAATGAAAAACTGTTTTTT.

The chain has TRBV9 and TRBJ1-3; no clear D. Germline V CDR1 and CDR2: SGDLS, YYNGEE. The CDR3 totals 12 residues. The V and J ends lost 3 bases and 4 bases respectively, with 5 bases between them. Here the CDR3 DNA reads TGTGCCAGCAGCGCCACGGGAAACACCATATATTTT. This encodes CASSATGNTIYF.

The chain combines TRBV29-1 with TRBJ1-1; D is ambiguous. This CDR3 has 13 amino acids. Trimming took off 0 bases at V and 2 bases at J, with 7 bases between the two ends. Germline CDR1 is SQVTM and CDR2 is ANQGSEA. The CDR3 nucleotides are TGCAGCGTTGAAGAACTGATAAACACTGAAGCTTTCTTT. This sequence encodes CSVEELINTEAFF.

Remarks on this clone: The same CDR3 can be traced to other DNA sequences in this sample. This rearrangement joins TRBV28 to TRBJ1-5; D is possibly TRBD1 (6 bases). The CDR3 is 12 amino acids. Germline lookup yields CDR1 MDHEN and CDR2 SYDVKM. V was shortened by 9 bases and J by 4 bases, with 10 bases between the two germline ends. CDR3 loop: CASRTVNQPQHF. The CDR3 DNA is TGTGCCAGTCGGACAGTGAATCAGCCCCAGCATTTT.

Note on this clone: Other DNA sequences in this specimen translate into the identical CDR3. The CDR3 DNA sequence: TGTGCCAGTCGCCGGGGGAACACTGAAGCTTTCTTT. It is translated as CASRRGNTEAFF. V usage is TRBV6-6 and J usage is TRBJ1-1; D is ambiguous. Germline V lookup: CDR1 MNHNY, CDR2 SVGAGI (reference sequence). The CDR3 covers 12 residues. Between the trimmed V and J ends, which lost 9 bases and 1 base, there was a span of 9 bases.

This chain joins TRBV27 and TRBJ2-1; D is uncertain. Trimming pared 6 bases from V and 0 bases from J, leaving 6 bases between. The germline V gene has CDR1 MNHEY and CDR2 SMNVEV (reference sequence). The CDR3 spans 13 residues. CDR3 sequence: CASSPFSYNEQFF. DNA of the CDR3: TGTGCCAGCAGCCCTTTCTCCTACAATGAGCAGTTCTTC.

This chain uses TRBV2 with TRBJ2-5, with TRBD2 as a possible D gene (5 bases). Germline V CDR1 and CDR2: SNHLY, FYNNEI. There are 20 residues in the CDR3. V shed 4 bases and J shed 5 bases, with 32 bases lying between them. The CDR3 region is CASSAPLGLRLAGEEETQYF. In DNA, the CDR3 is TGTGCCAGCAGTGCCCCCCTGGGGTTGAGGTTGGCGGGCGAGGAGGAGACCCAGTACTTC.

The chain recombines TRBV4-1 with TRBJ2-1; 7 bases fit TRBD2. The germline gives CDR1 MGHRA, CDR2 YSYEKL. Losses at the gene ends were 6 bases for V and 7 bases for J; bases not matched to a gene: 18. This CDR3 is 17 amino acids long. CDR3: CASRKAPDAGVLNEQFF. DNA for the CDR3: TGCGCCAGCAGAAAAGCCCCCGATGCGGGAGTTTTGAATGAGCAGTTCTTC.